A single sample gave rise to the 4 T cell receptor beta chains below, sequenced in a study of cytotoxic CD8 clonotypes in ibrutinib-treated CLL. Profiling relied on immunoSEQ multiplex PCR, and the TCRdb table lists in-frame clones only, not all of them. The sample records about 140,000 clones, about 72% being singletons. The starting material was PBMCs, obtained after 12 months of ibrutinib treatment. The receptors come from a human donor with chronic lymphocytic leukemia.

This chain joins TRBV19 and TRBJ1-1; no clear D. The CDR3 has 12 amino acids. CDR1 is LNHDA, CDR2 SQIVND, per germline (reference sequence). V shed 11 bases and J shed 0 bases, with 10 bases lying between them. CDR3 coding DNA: TGTGCCTCCCGAACCTTGAACACTGAAGCTTTCTTT. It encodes CASRTLNTEAFF.

The CDR3 spells CASSPPRGSGGERETQYF. The CDR3 DNA is TGTGCCAGCAGCCCCCCCCGGGGTAGCGGGGGGGAGCGGGAGACCCAGTACTTC. The rearrangement links TRBV7-2 to TRBJ2-5; TRBD2 matches at 11 bases. Per germline, CDR1 SGHTA and CDR2 FQGNSA. With 5 bases clipped from V and 5 bases from J, the junction kept 16 bases outside the gene matches. The CDR3 sequence is 18 residues long.

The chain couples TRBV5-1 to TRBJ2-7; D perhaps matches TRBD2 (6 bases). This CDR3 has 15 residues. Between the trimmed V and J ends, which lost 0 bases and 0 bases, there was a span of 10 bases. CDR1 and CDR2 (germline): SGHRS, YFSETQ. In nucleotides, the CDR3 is TGCGCCAGCAGCTTGGCCGGGACTCTCTCCTACGAGCAGTACTTC. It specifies CASSLAGTLSYEQYF.

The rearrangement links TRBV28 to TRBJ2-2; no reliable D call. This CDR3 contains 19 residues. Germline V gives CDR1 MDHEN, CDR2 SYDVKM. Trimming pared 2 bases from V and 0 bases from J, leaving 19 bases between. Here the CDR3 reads CASSLTPSRLGPNTGELFF. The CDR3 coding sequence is TGTGCCAGCAGTTTAACCCCCAGCCGTCTGGGCCCGAACACCGGGGAGCTGTTTTTT.